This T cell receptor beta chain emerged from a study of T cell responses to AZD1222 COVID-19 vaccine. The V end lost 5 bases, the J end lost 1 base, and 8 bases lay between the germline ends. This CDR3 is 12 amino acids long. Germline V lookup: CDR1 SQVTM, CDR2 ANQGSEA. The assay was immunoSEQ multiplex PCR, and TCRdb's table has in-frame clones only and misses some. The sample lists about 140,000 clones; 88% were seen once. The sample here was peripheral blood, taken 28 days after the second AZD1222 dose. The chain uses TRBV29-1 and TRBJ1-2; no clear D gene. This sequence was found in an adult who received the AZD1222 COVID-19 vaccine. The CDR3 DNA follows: TGCAGCGTTTGGATAGTTAACTATGGCTACACCTTC. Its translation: CSVWIVNYGYTF.